This T cell receptor beta chain was documented in a study of blood T cells in healthy people across ages. Whole-study results and caveats: Naive and antigen-experienced cells could not be conclusively compared, given unsorted PBMCs. Older age went with lower TCR beta diversity per million T cells, in a roughly linear way. Higher diversity and more naive CD4+ cells were features of long-lived donors, compared to aged donors.

Primers used in a second PCR of about 6 to 11 cycles were a sample-barcoded 5' primer and a J-beta primer mix. Every cDNA molecule carried a tag from a template-switch adaptor bearing 12 random nucleotides. TCRdb reprocessed the 5' RACE reads with MiXCR, giving one entry per CDR3 protein. Among hundreds of thousands of distinct CDR3 sequences listed, 56% were seen once. Trimming removed 4 bases from V and 0 bases from J, with 19 bases in between. CDR3 size: 17 residues. From germline, CDR1 is SGHTS and CDR2 YDEGEE. This clonotype was counted a few times. Its antigen is not known. The source is a man aged 40-50 years in good health. Sample: blood. The chain joins TRBV5-8 to TRBJ2-5, with D tentatively TRBD1 (6 bases). CDR3 protein: CASSQGPWTEYQETQYF. The CDR3 bases are TGTGCCAGCAGCCAAGGACCGTGGACAGAGTACCAAGAGACCCAGTACTTC. The whole variable domain, filled in from reference TRBV5-8 and TRBJ2-5, reads EAGVTQSPTHLIKTRGQQATLRCSPISGHTSVYWYQQALGLGLQFLLWYDEGEERNRGNFPPRFSGRQFPNYSSELNVNALELEDSALYLCASSQGPWTEYQETQYFGPGTRLLVL.